The sequence of this T cell receptor (beta chain) was determined in a study of graft-versus-host responses after intestinal transplantation. Study-level background: Recipients had multivisceral, liver-intestinal, or isolated intestinal transplants. Induction with anti-thymocyte globulin, then tacrolimus and steroids for 2 to 3 years, was given to all recipients.

This clone occurred once. Its antigen remains unknown. The CDR3 extends over 14 amino acids. V lost 8 bases to trimming and J lost 0 bases, with 13 bases between them. Study-level points and caveats: Allografts carried high graft-versus-host to host-versus-graft clonal ratios in patients having graft-donor T cell macrochimerism. Among recipient marrow samples, GvH clones were found; some appeared first in ileum or blood.

TCRdb keeps only in-frame clones here, not all; method: immunoSEQ multiplex PCR. The repertoire holds just under 90,000 clones, with roughly 87% as singletons. This sequence was found in a human donor who received an intestinal transplant. The chain uses TRBV23-1 and TRBJ2-5; D call uncertain. TRBV23-1 counts as an open reading frame of uncertain function. Sequenced material: unstimulated CD8+ T cells sorted from spleen or lymph node cells, taken before intestinal transplant. CDR3 residues: CASGWRRYQETQYF. The CDR3 DNA is TGCGCCAGCGGATGGAGAAGGTACCAAGAGACCCAGTACTTC.